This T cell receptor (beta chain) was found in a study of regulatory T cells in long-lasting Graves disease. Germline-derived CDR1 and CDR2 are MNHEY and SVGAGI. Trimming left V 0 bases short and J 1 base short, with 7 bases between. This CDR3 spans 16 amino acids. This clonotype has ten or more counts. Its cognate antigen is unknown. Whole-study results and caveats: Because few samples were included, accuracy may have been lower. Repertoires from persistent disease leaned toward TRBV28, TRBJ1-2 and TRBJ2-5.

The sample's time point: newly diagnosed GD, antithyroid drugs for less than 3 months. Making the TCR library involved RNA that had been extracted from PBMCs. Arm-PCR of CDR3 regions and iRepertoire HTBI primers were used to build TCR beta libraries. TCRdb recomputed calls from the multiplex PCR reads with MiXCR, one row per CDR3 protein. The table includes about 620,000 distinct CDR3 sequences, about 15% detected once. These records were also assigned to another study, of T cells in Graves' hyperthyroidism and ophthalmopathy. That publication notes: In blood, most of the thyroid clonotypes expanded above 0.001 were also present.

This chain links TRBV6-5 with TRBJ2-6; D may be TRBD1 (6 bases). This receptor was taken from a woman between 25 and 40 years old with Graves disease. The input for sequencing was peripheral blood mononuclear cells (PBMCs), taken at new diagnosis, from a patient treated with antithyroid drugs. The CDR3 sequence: CASSYSGASGANVLTF. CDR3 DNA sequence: TGTGCCAGCAGTTACTCGGGGGCGTCTGGGGCCAACGTCCTGACTTTC.